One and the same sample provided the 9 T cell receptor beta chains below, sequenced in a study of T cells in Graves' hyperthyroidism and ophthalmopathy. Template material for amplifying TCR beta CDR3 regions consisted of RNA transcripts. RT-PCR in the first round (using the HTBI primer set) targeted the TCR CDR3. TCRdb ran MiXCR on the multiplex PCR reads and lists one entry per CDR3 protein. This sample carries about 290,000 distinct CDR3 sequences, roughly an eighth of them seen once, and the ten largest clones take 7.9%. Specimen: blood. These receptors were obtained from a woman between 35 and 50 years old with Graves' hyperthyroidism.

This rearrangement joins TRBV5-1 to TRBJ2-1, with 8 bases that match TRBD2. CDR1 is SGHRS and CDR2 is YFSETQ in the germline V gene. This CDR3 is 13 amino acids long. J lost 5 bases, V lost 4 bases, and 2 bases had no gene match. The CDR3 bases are TGCGCCAGCAGCGTTAGCGGGAACAATGAGCAGTTCTTC. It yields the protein CASSVSGNNEQFF.

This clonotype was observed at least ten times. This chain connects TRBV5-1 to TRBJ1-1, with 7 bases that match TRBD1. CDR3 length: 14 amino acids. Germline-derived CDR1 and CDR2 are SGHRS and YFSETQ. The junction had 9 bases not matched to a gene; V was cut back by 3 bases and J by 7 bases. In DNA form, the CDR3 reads TGCGCCAGCAGCTCTCAGGGACAGAGTAGTGAAGCTTTCTTT. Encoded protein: CASSSQGQSSEAFF.

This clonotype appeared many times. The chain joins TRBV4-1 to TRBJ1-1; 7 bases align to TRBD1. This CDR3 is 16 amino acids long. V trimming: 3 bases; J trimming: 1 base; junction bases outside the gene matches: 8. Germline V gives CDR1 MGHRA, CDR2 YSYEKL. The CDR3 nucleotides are TGCGCCAGCAGCCAGATCACAGGGGCCGCGAACACTGAAGCTTTCTTT. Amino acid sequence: CASSQITGAANTEAFF.

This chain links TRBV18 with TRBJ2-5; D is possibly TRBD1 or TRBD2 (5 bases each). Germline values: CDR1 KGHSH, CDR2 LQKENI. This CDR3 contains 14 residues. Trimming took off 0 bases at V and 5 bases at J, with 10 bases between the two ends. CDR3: CASSPPGVVETQYF. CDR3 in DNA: TGTGCCAGCTCACCACCGGGGGTGGTCGAGACCCAGTACTTC.

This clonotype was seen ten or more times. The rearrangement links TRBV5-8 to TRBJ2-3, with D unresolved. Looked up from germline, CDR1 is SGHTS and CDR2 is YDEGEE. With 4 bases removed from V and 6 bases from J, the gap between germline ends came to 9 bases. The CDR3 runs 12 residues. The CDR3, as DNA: TGTGCCAGCAGCCGCAGTGGGGATACGCAGTATTTT. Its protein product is CASSRSGDTQYF.

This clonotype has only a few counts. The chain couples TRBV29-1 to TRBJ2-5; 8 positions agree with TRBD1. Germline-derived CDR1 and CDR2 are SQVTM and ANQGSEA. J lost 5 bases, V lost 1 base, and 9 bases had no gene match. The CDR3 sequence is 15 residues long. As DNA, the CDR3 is TGCAGCGTTGAAGGGTTCCAGGGGGCTCGTGAGACCCAGTACTTC. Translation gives CSVEGFQGARETQYF. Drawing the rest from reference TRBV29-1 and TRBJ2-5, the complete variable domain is SAVISQKPSRDICQRGTSLTIQCQVDSQVTMMFWYRQQPGQSLTLIATANQGSEATYESGFVIDKFPISRPNLTFSTLTVSNMSPEDSSIYLCSVEGFQGARETQYFGPGTRLLVL.

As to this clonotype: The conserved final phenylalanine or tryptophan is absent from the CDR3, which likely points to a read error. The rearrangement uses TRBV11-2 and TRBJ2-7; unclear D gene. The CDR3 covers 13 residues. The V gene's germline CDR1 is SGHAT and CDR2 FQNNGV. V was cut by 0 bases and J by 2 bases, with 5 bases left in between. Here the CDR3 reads CASSLDLTYEQYL. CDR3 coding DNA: TGTGCCAGCAGCTTAGATTTGACCTACGAGCAGTACCTC.

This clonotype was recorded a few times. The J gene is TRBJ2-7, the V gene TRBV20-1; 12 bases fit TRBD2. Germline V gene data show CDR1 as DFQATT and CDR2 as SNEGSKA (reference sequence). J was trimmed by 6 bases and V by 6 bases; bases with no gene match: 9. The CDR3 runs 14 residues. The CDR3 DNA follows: TGCAGTGCGCTGACTAGCGGGAGTGATCTCGAGCAGTACTTC. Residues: CSALTSGSDLEQYF.

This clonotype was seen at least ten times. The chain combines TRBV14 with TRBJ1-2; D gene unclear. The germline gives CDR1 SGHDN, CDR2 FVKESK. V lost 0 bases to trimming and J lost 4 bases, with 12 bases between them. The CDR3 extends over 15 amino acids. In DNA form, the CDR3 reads TGTGCCAGCAGCCAAGATTCCGACACGGGCTATGGCTACACCTTC. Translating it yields CASSQDSDTGYGYTF.